The 30 T cell receptor beta chains below all came from one sample that was sequenced in a study of patients and donors after allogeneic stem cell transplantation. Via MiXCR, TCRdb re-called the RT-PCR reads, giving one row per CDR3 protein. The table includes approximately 410,000 distinct CDR3 sequences, about a sixth detected once. The sequenced sample consisted of blood, either unsorted or a sorted T cell fraction (not recorded which). These receptors all come from a human donor who was either an allogeneic HSCT recipient or a stem cell or donor lymphocyte infusion donor (not recorded which). It is not recorded whose cells these are; they may come from a transplant donor.

The sample holds a few counts of this clonotype. The chain recombines TRBV7-6 with TRBJ2-3, with D possibly matching TRBD2 (5 bases). V dropped 1 base and J dropped 6 bases, with 14 bases sitting between them. The CDR3 contains 15 residues. Germline CDR1 SGHVS, CDR2 FNYEAQ. The CDR3 DNA is TGTGCCAGCAGCTTAGAAGGGCGGGCCTGGGATACGCAGTATTTT. Protein: CASSLEGRAWDTQYF.

This clonotype has more than one count but fewer than ten. The V call is TRBV3-1, the J call TRBJ2-7; D may be TRBD2 (6 bases). The germline V gene has CDR1 LGHDT and CDR2 YNNKEL (reference sequence). The CDR3 has 17 amino acids. Trimming cost V 1 base and J 2 bases, with 18 bases left between them. The CDR3: CASSQVVPGLRAYEQYF. CDR3 nucleotide sequence: TGTGCCAGCAGCCAAGTTGTACCGGGACTGCGAGCCTACGAGCAGTACTTC.

This clonotype turned up a few times. V usage is TRBV15 and J usage is TRBJ2-3; 9 bases are shared with TRBD2. CDR1 is LNHNV and CDR2 is YYDKDF in the germline V gene (reference sequence). V trimming: 3 bases; J trimming: 4 bases; junction bases outside the gene matches: 8. The CDR3 runs to 16 residues. CDR3 nucleotide sequence: TGTGCCACCAGCAGTAATGGCGGGAGGGCCTCAGATACGCAGTATTTT. Translating gives CATSSNGGRASDTQYF.

This sequence joins TRBV10-3 and TRBJ1-2, with 9 bases aligning to TRBD1. This CDR3 contains 15 residues. With 5 bases clipped from V and 4 bases from J, the junction kept 8 bases outside the gene matches. Germline V lookup: CDR1 ENHRY, CDR2 SYGVKD. In nucleotides, the CDR3 is TGTGCCATCAGTTCCCCGGGACAGGGCGGCTATGGCTACACCTTC. Protein sequence: CAISSPGQGGYGYTF.

The V gene is TRBV5-1, the J gene TRBJ2-7; D is unresolved. Germline lookup yields CDR1 SGHRS and CDR2 YFSETQ. This CDR3 region has 15 residues. Trimming took off 4 bases at V and 5 bases at J, with 19 bases between the two ends. The CDR3 region is CASSIDSPVYDEQYF. The CDR3 region has the DNA TGCGCCAGCAGCATTGATTCACCCGTCTATGACGAGCAGTACTTC.

The chain joins TRBV24-1 to TRBJ2-3; D is perhaps TRBD1 (5 bases). CDR3 length: 13 amino acids. Germline V gene data show CDR1 as KGHDR and CDR2 as SFDVKD. V was pared by 7 bases and J by 0 bases, with 7 bases between. The chain's CDR3 is CATRDISTDTQYF. CDR3 sequence (DNA): TGTGCCACCAGGGACATTAGCACAGATACGCAGTATTTT.

The chain uses TRBV15 and TRBJ2-5; 9 bases align to TRBD2. The CDR3 runs to 17 residues. Germline V gives CDR1 LNHNV, CDR2 YYDKDF (reference sequence). Trimming removed 0 bases from V and 5 bases from J; junction bases left unmatched: 10. As DNA, the CDR3 is TGTGCCACCAGCAGAGATCGAGGACTAGCGATGGGGGAGACCCAGTACTTC. Translated: CATSRDRGLAMGETQYF.

This clonotype was seen a few times. The chain employs TRBV12-3 or TRBV12-4 and TRBJ1-2; no reliable D call. V lost 6 bases and J lost 8, with 13 bases in between. This CDR3 has 12 residues. CDR3 amino acids: CASSGGSFGYTF. The CDR3 DNA follows: TGTGCCAGCAGCGGAGGGTCTTTCGGCTACACCTTC.

This clonotype was seen a handful of times. The rearrangement links TRBV6-5 to TRBJ1-6; a weak D match, TRBD1 (6 bases). Trimming took 0 bases from V and 6 from J, leaving 15 bases between them. CDR3 length: 17 residues. CDR1 and CDR2 (germline): MNHEY, SVGAGI. DNA for the CDR3: TGTGCCAGCAGTTACTCGACGAGCGGAGGGGGTAATTCACCCCTCCACTTT. Protein sequence: CASSYSTSGGGNSPLHF.

The chain recombines TRBV19 with TRBJ1-5; 7 nucleotides align to TRBD1. CDR3 size: 17 residues. With V trimmed by 4 bases and J by 0 bases, 9 bases remained unmatched. CDR1 and CDR2 from the germline V gene are LNHDA and SQIVND (reference sequence). Here the CDR3 DNA reads TGTGCCAGTAGTACAGGGGGACACCTTAATAGCAATCAGCCCCAGCATTTT. Its translation: CASSTGGHLNSNQPQHF. The full variable domain, in which reference TRBV19 and TRBJ1-5 provide the parts outside the CDR3, is DGGITQSPKYLFRKEGQNVTLSCEQNLNHDAMYWYRQDPGQGLRLIYYSQIVNDFQKGDIAEGYSVSREKKESFPLTVTSAQKNPTAFYLCASSTGGHLNSNQPQHFGDGTRLSIL.

The V call is TRBV6-2 or TRBV6-3, the J call TRBJ2-7; D gene uncertain. Trimming removed 0 bases at V and 3 bases at J, with 12 bases between. CDR3 length: 15 residues. Germline loops: CDR1 MNHEY, CDR2 SVGEGT. The CDR3 reads CASSYSQSLDYEQYF. In nucleotides, the CDR3 is TGTGCCAGCAGTTACTCTCAAAGCCTAGACTACGAGCAGTACTTC.

This clonotype was recorded at least ten times. This rearrangement joins TRBV6-1 to TRBJ1-1; D ambiguous. There are 14 residues in the CDR3. V lost 9 bases and J lost 4, with 18 bases in between. Per the germline V gene, CDR1 is MNHNS and CDR2 is SASEGT. The CDR3 DNA follows: TGTGCCAGTCTCCCCCTTATGGCGGGCACTGAAGCTTTCTTT. Protein sequence: CASLPLMAGTEAFF.

The chain uses TRBV5-1 and TRBJ2-3; perhaps TRBD2 as D (5 bases). Germline values: CDR1 SGHRS, CDR2 YFSETQ. This CDR3 is 17 amino acids long. Trimming removed 4 bases at V and 1 base at J, with 19 bases between. The CDR3 is CASSPTAGSKRTDTQYF. As DNA, the CDR3 is TGCGCCAGCAGCCCTACCGCGGGTTCGAAGCGCACAGATACGCAGTATTTT.

In this sample, this clonotype turned up many times. This chain links TRBV12-3 or TRBV12-4 with TRBJ2-2; 9 bases agree with TRBD2. The CDR3 runs 16 residues. V trimming: 6 bases; J trimming: 4 bases; junction bases outside the gene matches: 9. Here the CDR3 DNA reads TGTGCCAGCAGAAGACTAGCGGAAAAACGCACCGGGGAGCTGTTTTTT. It yields the protein CASRRLAEKRTGELFF.

On this clonotype itself: At one end the junction does not follow the germline gene, possibly because of a read error. V gene TRBV7-2 combines with J gene TRBJ2-3; TRBD2 agrees at 7 bases. The CDR3 spans 14 residues. CDR1 and CDR2 from the germline V gene are SGHTA and FQGNSA. CDR3 nucleotides: TGTGCCATCAGCTTCGGGGGGTACACAGATACGCAGTATTTT. This sequence encodes CAISFGGYTDTQYF.

This chain links TRBV20-1 with TRBJ1-5; maybe TRBD1 (6 bases). The CDR3 sequence is 16 residues long. The V end was cut by 6 bases, the J end by 3 bases, with 21 bases between. Per germline, CDR1 DFQATT and CDR2 SNEGSKA (reference sequence). The CDR3 is CSARKSGQKVNQPQHF. Here the CDR3 DNA reads TGCAGTGCCAGAAAAAGCGGACAGAAAGTCAATCAGCCCCAGCATTTT.

This clonotype was seen a few times. The V and J genes are TRBV7-9 and TRBJ1-5; possibly TRBD1 for D (5 bases). V was shortened by 5 bases and J by 5 bases, with 22 bases between the two germline ends. This CDR3 has 17 amino acids. Germline lookup yields CDR1 SEHNR and CDR2 FQNEAQ (reference sequence). The CDR3 loop is CASSRYWEGRVDQPQHF. The CDR3, as DNA: TGTGCCAGCAGCCGCTACTGGGAGGGCAGGGTGGATCAGCCCCAGCATTTT.

The chain carries TRBV18 and TRBJ2-3; D remains ambiguous. Per germline, CDR1 KGHSH and CDR2 LQKENI. V lost 5 bases and J 4 bases, leaving 19 bases between the germline ends. The CDR3 is 16 amino acids. The CDR3 DNA reads as TGTGCCAGCTCAAAAAAAATCGGAGATTTTGCAGATACGCAGTATTTT. This gives the protein CASSKKIGDFADTQYF.

The V gene is TRBV19, the J gene TRBJ1-6; the D is unclear. Germline loops: CDR1 LNHDA, CDR2 SQIVND (reference sequence). The length of the CDR3 is 14 residues. Trimming stripped 1 base from V and 8 bases from J, with 9 bases between. The CDR3, as DNA: TGTGCCAGTAGTATAGGCGCGGGAGATTCACCCCTCCACTTT. It translates to CASSIGAGDSPLHF.

The chain uses TRBV9 and TRBJ2-1; 7 bases are a match to TRBD2. Germline assignment: CDR1 SGDLS and CDR2 YYNGEE. V gave up 3 bases and J gave up 8 bases; unmatched junction bases: 8. This CDR3 has 14 residues. CDR3 DNA: TGTGCCAGCAGCGGGGAGGGGTTGTCTGATGAGCAGTTCTTC. Translation: CASSGEGLSDEQFF.

V usage is TRBV6-5 and J usage is TRBJ2-1; 11 bases map to TRBD1. This CDR3 contains 15 residues. CDR1 MNHEY and CDR2 SVGAGI come from the germline V gene. The ends lost 0 bases at V and 14 bases at J; junction bases unmatched: 9. Here the CDR3 DNA reads TGTGCCAGCAGTTACTCGGGACAGGGGGGTGGCGGCGAGTTCTTC. Protein product: CASSYSGQGGGGEFF.

This clonotype was observed a few times. V gene TRBV5-6 combines with J gene TRBJ1-3; TRBD1 is a possible D gene (5 bases). The V end lost 4 bases, the J end lost 0 bases, and 11 bases lay between the germline ends. The CDR3 covers 15 residues. Germline assignment: CDR1 SGHDT and CDR2 YYEEEE. CDR3 region: CASSLRQYSGNTIYF. CDR3 coding DNA: TGTGCCAGCAGCCTCAGACAGTACTCTGGAAACACCATATATTTT.

The table lists this clonotype with a few counts. This sequence joins TRBV5-1 and TRBJ1-1, with D unresolved. Trimming cost V 6 bases and J 3 bases, with 15 bases left between them. CDR3 size: 14 residues. CDR1 is SGHRS and CDR2 is YFSETQ in the germline V gene. The CDR3 sequence is CASTPAESYTEAFF. In nucleotides, the CDR3 is TGCGCCAGCACCCCGGCCGAATCCTACACTGAAGCTTTCTTT.

The chain joins TRBV19 to TRBJ1-2, with D uncertain. Germline loops: CDR1 LNHDA, CDR2 SQIVND (reference sequence). V was clipped by 3 bases and J by 6 bases, with 26 bases between them. This CDR3 is 18 amino acids long. The CDR3 loop reads CASSIPLGTGNRSHGYTF. The CDR3 coding sequence is TGTGCCAGTAGTATTCCCCTCGGAACTGGGAATCGAAGTCATGGCTACACCTTC. The full variable domain, with the rest looked up from reference TRBV19 and TRBJ1-2, is DGGITQSPKYLFRKEGQNVTLSCEQNLNHDAMYWYRQDPGQGLRLIYYSQIVNDFQKGDIAEGYSVSREKKESFPLTVTSAQKNPTAFYLCASSIPLGTGNRSHGYTFGSGTRLTVV.

The chain couples TRBV27 to TRBJ2-2; 10 nucleotides line up with TRBD2. The trim removed 6 bases at V and 12 bases at J, leaving 13 bases unmatched. Per the germline V gene, CDR1 is MNHEY and CDR2 is SMNVEV (reference sequence). The CDR3 runs to 15 residues. The CDR3 nucleotides read TGTGCCAGCAGCCTCGTGGCTAGCGGGAGCCAAAAGCTGTTTTTT. Amino acids: CASSLVASGSQKLFF.

This clonotype turned up a few times. The V and J genes are TRBV6-2 or TRBV6-3 and TRBJ2-5, with D perhaps assigned TRBD1 or TRBD2 (5 bases each). Looked up from germline, CDR1 is MNHEY and CDR2 is SVGEGT. V gave up 4 bases and J gave up 5 bases, with 17 bases separating them. The CDR3 runs 15 residues. The CDR3 DNA is TGTGCCAGCAGTTCCCGGGACCCCCGCCAGGAGACCCAGTACTTC. This gives the protein CASSSRDPRQETQYF.

This clonotype was seen more than once but under ten times. J is TRBJ1-2 and V is TRBV4-1; the match to TRBD1 covers 11 bases. Trimming at V came to 2 bases and at J to 4 bases, leaving 6 bases not matched to a gene. Germline assignment: CDR1 MGHRA and CDR2 YSYEKL. CDR3 length: 16 amino acids. CDR3 DNA: TGCGCCAGCAGCCAACCCCGGACAGGGGGCGGCTATGGCTACACCTTC. Protein product: CASSQPRTGGGYGYTF.

This chain joins TRBV4-1 and TRBJ2-1; TRBD2 matches at 10 bases. Germline CDR1 is MGHRA and CDR2 is YSYEKL. V gave up 1 base and J gave up 7 bases; unmatched junction bases: 13. The CDR3 length is 18 residues. CDR3 loop: CASSQGPTRLAGQNEQFF. For the CDR3, the DNA is TGCGCCAGCAGCCAAGGCCCAACGCGACTAGCGGGTCAAAATGAGCAGTTCTTC.

V gene TRBV7-9 combines with J gene TRBJ2-2, with 10 bases lining up with TRBD2. Germline V gives CDR1 SEHNR, CDR2 FQNEAQ (reference sequence). Unmatched junction bases numbered 9, after V lost 7 bases and J lost 1 base. The CDR3 runs 17 residues. CDR3 protein: CASTGFGTSVNTGELFF. CDR3 nucleotide sequence: TGTGCCAGCACCGGTTTCGGGACTAGCGTGAACACCGGGGAGCTGTTTTTT.

This chain joins TRBV29-1 and TRBJ2-1; tentative D call: TRBD2 (6 bases). Trimming pared 7 bases from V and 8 bases from J, leaving 24 bases between. The germline V gene encodes CDR1 SQVTM and CDR2 ANQGSEA. CDR3 length equals 15 residues. CDR3 region: CSGARMGGLTDEQFF. Here the CDR3 DNA reads TGCAGCGGCGCCCGGATGGGAGGTTTAACCGATGAGCAGTTCTTC.